The rows below give T cell receptor beta chains drawn from one sample of a study of cytomegalovirus exposure and HLA in healthy donors. Some clones are missing from TCRdb's copy, which holds only in-frame ones; the method was immunoSEQ multiplex PCR. The sample carries around 130,000 clones, roughly 8.6% recorded once. Material for sequencing was PBMCs. These receptors came from a woman between 35 and 50 years old in good health and CMV-seropositive. Each CDR3 is given with its conserved first and last residue. The D gene is left open where the match is weak. Clone size is given for some rows only: seen once, a few or many times, or a class if the clone is expanded.

TRBD1,TRBV9,TRBJ2-7,NA,CASSVGQGAREQYF,TGTGCCAGCAGCGTAGGCCAGGGGGCACGCGAGCAGTACTTC
NA,TRBV5-8,TRBJ1-6,NA,CASSYLFGRSGSPLHF,TGTGCCAGCAGCTATCTCTTTGGACGCTCGGGATCACCCCTCCACTTT
NA,TRBV6-5,TRBJ1-2,few,CASSYSGQPKVDGYTF,TGTGCCAGCAGTTACTCGGGGCAGCCCAAAGTGGATGGCTACACCTTC
NA,TRBV15,TRBJ2-1,NA,CATSPSYNEQFF,TGTGCCACCAGCCCGTCCTACAATGAGCAGTTCTTC
NA,TRBV6-5,TRBJ2-7,NA,CASNPDSRSPYEQYF,TGTGCCAGCAATCCCGACAGTCGCTCTCCCTACGAGCAGTACTTC
NA,TRBV27,TRBJ1-4,few,CASSYGGGNEKLFF,TGTGCCAGCAGTTATGGGGGAGGGAATGAAAAACTGTTTTTT
NA,TRBV30,TRBJ2-5,NA,CAWSRGKGQETQYF,TGTGCCTGGAGTCGAGGGAAAGGGCAAGAGACCCAGTACTTC
TRBD2,TRBV27,TRBJ2-3,NA,CASINSGGPSDTQYF,TGTGCCAGCATCAATAGCGGGGGGCCCTCGGATACGCAGTATTTT
TRBD2,TRBV9,TRBJ2-7,NA,CASSVGGGEFYEQYF,TGTGCCAGCAGCGTAGGCGGGGGAGAGTTTTACGAGCAGTACTTC
NA,TRBV5-4,TRBJ2-1,NA,CASSQDSSSYNEQFF,TGTGCCAGCAGCCAGGACTCCAGCTCCTACAATGAGCAGTTCTTC
NA,TRBV9,TRBJ1-1,few,CASSVGLSNTEAFF,TGTGCCAGCAGCGTTGGGCTTTCGAACACTGAAGCTTTCTTT
TRBD1,TRBV27,TRBJ2-7,NA,CASSFEGRDSYEQYF,TGTGCCAGCAGTTTCGAGGGCAGGGACAGCTACGAGCAGTACTTC
TRBD2,TRBV7-8,TRBJ2-1,many,CASSLEAGGAYNEQFF,TGTGCCAGCAGCTTAGAGGCGGGGGGGGCCTACAATGAGCAGTTCTTC
NA,TRBV14,TRBJ2-5,NA,CASSQLRAVQETQYF,TGTGCCAGCAGCCAACTCAGGGCAGTCCAAGAGACCCAGTACTTC
NA,TRBV10-3,TRBJ2-1,NA,CAISLLSSDSPNEQFF,TGTGCCATCAGCCTCCTGAGTTCGGACAGCCCCAATGAGCAGTTCTTC
TRBD1,TRBV11-2,TRBJ1-4,few,CASSLDRGHEKLFF,TGTGCCAGCAGCTTAGACAGGGGGCACGAAAAACTGTTTTTT
TRBD2,TRBV7-9,TRBJ2-1,NA,CASSLLPPKRGGRYNEQFF,TGTGCCAGCAGCTTACTTCCCCCCAAGCGGGGGGGCCGTTACAATGAGCAGTTCTTC
TRBD1,TRBV5-5,TRBJ1-4,once,CASSTHRGQDEKLFF,TGTGCCAGCAGCACACACAGGGGGCAGGATGAAAAACTGTTTTTT
NA,TRBV5-5,TRBJ1-1,NA,CASSLAGPGVTEAFF,TGTGCCAGCAGCTTGGCGGGGCCGGGGGTCACTGAAGCTTTCTTT
NA,TRBV6-1,TRBJ1-1,NA,CASSELAGEPNTEAFF,TGTGCCAGCAGTGAACTGGCAGGGGAACCGAACACTGAAGCTTTCTTT
NA,TRBV7-6,TRBJ1-1,few,CASRPTGFLTEAFF,TGTGCCAGCAGACCAACAGGTTTTCTGACTGAAGCTTTCTTT
NA,TRBV19,TRBJ2-2,NA,CASSRQAAPGELFF,TGTGCCAGTAGTAGGCAAGCGGCCCCCGGGGAGCTGTTTTTT
NA,TRBV7-9,TRBJ1-3,NA,CASSLWRGGGSGNTIYF,TGTGCCAGCAGCTTATGGAGGGGTGGAGGGTCCGGAAACACCATATATTTT
TRBD1,TRBV2,TRBJ1-5,NA,CANSGTGNQPQHF,TGTGCCAATTCCGGGACAGGCAATCAGCCCCAGCATTTT
NA,TRBV20-1,TRBJ1-1,few,CSARDPAEAFF,TGCAGTGCTAGAGATCCTGCTGAAGCTTTCTTT
NA,TRBV6-5,TRBJ2-7,NA,CASSTSEPPYEQYF,TGTGCCAGCAGTACGAGCGAGCCGCCCTACGAGCAGTACTTC
NA,TRBV7-9,TRBJ1-4,NA,CASTKTGREDEKLFF,TGTGCCAGCACTAAGACCGGCAGGGAAGATGAAAAACTGTTTTTT
NA,TRBV5-1,TRBJ2-7,few,CASSFSTSGGPLYEQYF,TGCGCCAGCAGCTTTTCAACGTCTGGGGGCCCGCTTTACGAGCAGTACTTC
NA,TRBV29-1,TRBJ1-3,few,CSACSGNTIYF,TGCAGCGCGTGCTCTGGAAACACCATATATTTT
NA,TRBV20-1,TRBJ2-7,NA,CSARARDEQYF,TGCAGTGCTCGGGCGAGGGACGAGCAGTACTTC
NA,TRBV7-8,TRBJ1-1,NA,CASSFPTDDTEAFF,TGTGCCAGCAGCTTCCCGACAGACGACACTGAAGCTTTCTTT
NA,TRBV7-8,TRBJ2-2,NA,CASSARRDGELFF,TGTGCCAGCAGCGCGAGAAGAGACGGGGAGCTGTTTTTT
NA,TRBV4-1,TRBJ1-4,NA,CASSQGAGVMEKLFF,TGCGCCAGCAGCCAAGGCGCAGGGGTGATGGAAAAACTGTTTTTT
TRBD1,TRBV11-3,TRBJ2-7,NA,CASSLRDRPYEQYF,TGTGCCAGCAGCCTACGGGACAGGCCCTACGAGCAGTACTTC
TRBD2,TRBV29-1,TRBJ2-5,NA,CSVVSGGARTQYF,TGCAGCGTTGTTTCCGGGGGGGCCAGGACCCAGTACTTC
NA,TRBV19,TRBJ2-3,few,CASSWLEDTQYF,TGTGCCAGTAGTTGGCTCGAAGATACGCAGTATTTT
TRBD1,TRBV7-8,TRBJ1-3,NA,CASSTGTGGNTIYF,TGTGCCAGCAGCACCGGGACAGGGGGAAACACCATATATTTT
TRBD1,TRBV7-2,TRBJ2-2,NA,CASSTGQGGTGELFF,TGTGCCAGCAGCACCGGACAGGGAGGCACCGGGGAGCTGTTTTTT
NA,TRBV6-1,TRBJ2-1,NA,CASKWRDGDNEQFF,TGTGCCAGCAAATGGCGGGACGGAGACAATGAGCAGTTCTTC
TRBD1,TRBV5-4,TRBJ2-4,few,CASSPGGNIQYF,TGTGCCAGCAGCCCAGGGGGAAACATTCAGTACTTC
NA,TRBV5-6,TRBJ2-5,few,CASSPAWGAQETQYF,TGTGCCAGCAGCCCCGCCTGGGGAGCTCAAGAGACCCAGTACTTC
NA,TRBV28,TRBJ1-4,few,CASTSLRFPTNEKLFF,TGTGCCAGCACCTCCCTCAGGTTCCCAACTAATGAAAAACTGTTTTTT
TRBD1,TRBV28,TRBJ2-3,NA,CASSSSGTGRDTQYF,TGTGCCAGCAGTTCCTCCGGGACAGGGAGGGATACGCAGTATTTT
NA,TRBV19,TRBJ2-7,NA,CASSIGRRDEQYF,TGTGCCAGTAGTATCGGTAGGAGGGACGAGCAGTACTTC
TRBD1,TRBV6-1,TRBJ2-7,few,CASSEGQGSSYEQYF,TGTGCCAGCAGTGAAGGACAGGGGAGCTCCTACGAGCAGTACTTC
NA,TRBV6-5,TRBJ2-2,few,CATATGVAGELFF,TGTGCCACCGCCACGGGGGTTGCCGGGGAGCTGTTTTTT
NA,TRBV9,TRBJ2-2,few,CASSADIATGELFF,TGTGCCAGCAGCGCAGACATCGCCACCGGGGAGCTGTTTTTT
TRBD1,TRBV11-1,TRBJ2-7,few,CASSLGQGASYEQYF,TGTGCCAGCAGCCTAGGACAGGGGGCGTCCTACGAGCAGTACTTC
NA,TRBV2,TRBJ2-5,NA,CASSENIETQYF,TGTGCCAGCAGTGAAAATATCGAGACCCAGTACTTC
NA,TRBV18,TRBJ1-3,few,CASSPSGGISGNTIYF,TGTGCCAGCTCACCATCCGGGGGTATCAGTGGAAACACCATATATTTT
NA,TRBV21-1,TRBJ1-2,few,CASSKPDQFPGGYTF,TGTGCCAGCAGCAAACCTGATCAGTTCCCGGGTGGCTACACCTTC
NA,TRBV5-6,TRBJ2-1,few,CASSLFPSGAYNEQFF,TGTGCCAGCAGCTTGTTTCCCTCGGGGGCCTACAATGAGCAGTTCTTC
TRBD2,TRBV15,TRBJ2-3,NA,CATSRDRGDTDTQYF,TGTGCCACCAGCAGAGATCGGGGGGACACAGATACGCAGTATTTT
NA,TRBV2,TRBJ2-7,few,CASSHPVFAYEQYF,TGTGCCAGCAGTCACCCGGTGTTCGCCTACGAGCAGTACTTC
TRBD2,TRBV11-2,TRBJ2-3,many,CASSLAGGGPDTQYF,TGTGCCAGCAGCCTAGCGGGGGGGGGCCCAGATACGCAGTATTTT